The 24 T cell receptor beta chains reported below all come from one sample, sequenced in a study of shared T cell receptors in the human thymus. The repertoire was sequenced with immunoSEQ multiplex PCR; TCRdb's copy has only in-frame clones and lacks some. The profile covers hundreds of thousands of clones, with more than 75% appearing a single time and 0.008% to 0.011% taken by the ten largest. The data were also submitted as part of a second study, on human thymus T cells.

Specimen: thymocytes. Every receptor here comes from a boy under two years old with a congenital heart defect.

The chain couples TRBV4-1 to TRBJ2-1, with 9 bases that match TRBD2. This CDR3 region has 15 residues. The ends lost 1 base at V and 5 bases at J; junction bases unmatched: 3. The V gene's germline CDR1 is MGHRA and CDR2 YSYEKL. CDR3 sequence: CASSQASGNNNEQFF. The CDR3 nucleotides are TGCGCCAGCAGCCAAGCTAGCGGGAACAACAATGAGCAGTTCTTC.

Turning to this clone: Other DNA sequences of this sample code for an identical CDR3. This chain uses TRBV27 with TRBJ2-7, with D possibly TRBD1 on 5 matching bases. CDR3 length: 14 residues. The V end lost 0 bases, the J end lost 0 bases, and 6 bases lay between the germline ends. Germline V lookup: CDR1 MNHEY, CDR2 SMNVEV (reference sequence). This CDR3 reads CASSLSQGSYEQYF. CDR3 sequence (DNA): TGTGCCAGCAGTTTATCGCAGGGCTCCTACGAGCAGTACTTC.

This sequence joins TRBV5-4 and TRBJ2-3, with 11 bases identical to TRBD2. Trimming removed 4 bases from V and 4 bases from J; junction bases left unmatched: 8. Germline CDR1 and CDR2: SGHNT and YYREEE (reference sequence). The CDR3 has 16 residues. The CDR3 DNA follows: TGTGCCAGCAGCCGTAGACTAGCGGGACTGGCAGATACGCAGTATTTT. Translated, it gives CASSRRLAGLADTQYF.

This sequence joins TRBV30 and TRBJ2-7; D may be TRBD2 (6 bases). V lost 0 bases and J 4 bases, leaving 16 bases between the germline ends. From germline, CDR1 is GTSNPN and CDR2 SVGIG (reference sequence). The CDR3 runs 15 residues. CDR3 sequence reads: CAWSVPPRLEYEQYF. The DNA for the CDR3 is TGTGCCTGGAGTGTACCCCCCCGACTAGAGTACGAGCAGTACTTC.

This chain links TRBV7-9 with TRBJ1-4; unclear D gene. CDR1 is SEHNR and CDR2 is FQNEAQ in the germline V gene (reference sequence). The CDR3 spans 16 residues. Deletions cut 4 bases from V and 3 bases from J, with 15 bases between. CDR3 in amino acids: CASSSGSSRANEKLFF. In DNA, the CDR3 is TGTGCCAGCAGCTCGGGTAGTTCCCGGGCTAATGAAAAACTGTTTTTT.

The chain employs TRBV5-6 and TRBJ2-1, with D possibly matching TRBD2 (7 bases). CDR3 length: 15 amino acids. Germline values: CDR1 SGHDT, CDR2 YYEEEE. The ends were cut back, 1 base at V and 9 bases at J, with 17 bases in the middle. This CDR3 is CASSLRAGEGGEQFF. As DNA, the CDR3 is TGTGCCAGCAGCTTGAGGGCAGGGGAGGGCGGTGAGCAGTTCTTC.

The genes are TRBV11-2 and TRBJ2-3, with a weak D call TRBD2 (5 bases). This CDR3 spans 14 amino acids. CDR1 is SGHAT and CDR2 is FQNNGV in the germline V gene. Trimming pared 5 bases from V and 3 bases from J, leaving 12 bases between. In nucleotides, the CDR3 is TGTGCCAGCAGCCCACTGAGAGGGACAGATACGCAGTATTTT. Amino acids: CASSPLRGTDTQYF.

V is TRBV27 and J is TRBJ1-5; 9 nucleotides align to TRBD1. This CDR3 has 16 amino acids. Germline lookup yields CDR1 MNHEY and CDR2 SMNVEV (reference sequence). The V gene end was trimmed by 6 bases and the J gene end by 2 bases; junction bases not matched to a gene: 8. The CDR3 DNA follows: TGTGCCAGCAGCAGGTGGGACAGGGAGGGCAATCAGCCCCAGCATTTT. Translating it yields CASSRWDREGNQPQHF.

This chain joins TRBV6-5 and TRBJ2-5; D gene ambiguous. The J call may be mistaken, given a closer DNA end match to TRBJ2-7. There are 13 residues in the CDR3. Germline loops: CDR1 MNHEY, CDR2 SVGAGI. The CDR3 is CASSYSPSYEQYF. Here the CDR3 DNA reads TGTGCCAGCAGTTACTCCCCCTCCTACGAGCAGTACTTC.

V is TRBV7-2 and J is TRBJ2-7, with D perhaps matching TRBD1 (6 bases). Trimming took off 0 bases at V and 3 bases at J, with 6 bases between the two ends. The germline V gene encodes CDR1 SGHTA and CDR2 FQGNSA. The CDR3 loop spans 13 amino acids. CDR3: CASSLAGHYEQYF. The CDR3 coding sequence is TGTGCCAGCAGCTTAGCGGGACACTACGAGCAGTACTTC.

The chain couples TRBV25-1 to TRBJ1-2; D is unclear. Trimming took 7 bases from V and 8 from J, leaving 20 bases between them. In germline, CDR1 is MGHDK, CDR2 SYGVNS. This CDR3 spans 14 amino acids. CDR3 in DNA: TGTGCCAGCAAAGGGTATCCGGGAAATATCGGCTACACCTTC. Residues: CASKGYPGNIGYTF.

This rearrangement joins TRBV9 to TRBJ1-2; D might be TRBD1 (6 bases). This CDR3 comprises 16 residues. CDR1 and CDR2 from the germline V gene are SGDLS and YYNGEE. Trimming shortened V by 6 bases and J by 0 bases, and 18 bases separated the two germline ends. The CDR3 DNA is TGTGCCAGCACCTCCCCCCGGGACACGGCTAACTATGGCTACACCTTC. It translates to CASTSPRDTANYGYTF.

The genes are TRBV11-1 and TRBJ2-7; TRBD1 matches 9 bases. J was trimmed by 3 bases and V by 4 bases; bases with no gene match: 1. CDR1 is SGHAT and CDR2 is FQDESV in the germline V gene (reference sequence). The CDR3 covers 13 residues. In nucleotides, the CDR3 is TGTGCCAGCAGCTCGGGACAGGGCTACGAGCAGTACTTC. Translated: CASSSGQGYEQYF.

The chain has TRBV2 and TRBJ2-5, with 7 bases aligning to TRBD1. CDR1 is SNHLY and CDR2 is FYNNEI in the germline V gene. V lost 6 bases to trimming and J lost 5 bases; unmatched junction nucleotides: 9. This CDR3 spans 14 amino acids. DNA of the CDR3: TGTGCCAGCAGACTTACAGGGGTACGGGAGACCCAGTACTTC. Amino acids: CASRLTGVRETQYF. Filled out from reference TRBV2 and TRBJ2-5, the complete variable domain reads EPEVTQTPSHQVTQMGQEVILRCVPISNHLYFYWYRQILGQKVEFLVSFYNNEISEKSEIFDDQFSVERPDGSNFTLKIRSTKLEDSAMYFCASRLTGVRETQYFGPGTRLLVL.

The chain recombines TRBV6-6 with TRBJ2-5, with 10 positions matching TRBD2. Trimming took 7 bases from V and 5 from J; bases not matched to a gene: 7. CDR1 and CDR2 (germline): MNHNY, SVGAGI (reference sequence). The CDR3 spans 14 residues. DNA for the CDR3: TGTGCCAGCAACAAGCGGGAGGGCCAGGAGACCCAGTACTTC. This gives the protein CASNKREGQETQYF.

The CDR3 reads CAWSVTTGVWGNQPQHF. The CDR3 DNA sequence: TGTGCCTGGAGTGTAACAACAGGGGTCTGGGGCAATCAGCCCCAGCATTTT. The chain combines TRBV30 with TRBJ1-5, with 7 bases lining up with TRBD1. CDR1 and CDR2 from the germline V gene are GTSNPN and SVGIG (reference sequence). The J segment lost 2 bases and the V segment lost 0 bases, leaving 10 bases of the junction unmatched. CDR3 length: 17 amino acids.

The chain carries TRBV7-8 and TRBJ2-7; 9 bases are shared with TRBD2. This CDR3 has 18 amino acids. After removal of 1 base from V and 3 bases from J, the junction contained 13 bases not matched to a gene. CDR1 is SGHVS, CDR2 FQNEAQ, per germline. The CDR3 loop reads CASSLEGSGSPIRYEQYF. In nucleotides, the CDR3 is TGTGCCAGCAGCTTAGAAGGTAGCGGGAGCCCCATCCGCTACGAGCAGTACTTC.

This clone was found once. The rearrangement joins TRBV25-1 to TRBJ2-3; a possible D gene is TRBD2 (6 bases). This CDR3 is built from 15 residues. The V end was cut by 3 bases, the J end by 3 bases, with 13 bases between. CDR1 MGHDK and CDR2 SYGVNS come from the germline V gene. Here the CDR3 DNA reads TGTGCCAGCAGTGAGGGGGGAGAGAGAACAGATACGCAGTATTTT. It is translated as CASSEGGERTDTQYF.

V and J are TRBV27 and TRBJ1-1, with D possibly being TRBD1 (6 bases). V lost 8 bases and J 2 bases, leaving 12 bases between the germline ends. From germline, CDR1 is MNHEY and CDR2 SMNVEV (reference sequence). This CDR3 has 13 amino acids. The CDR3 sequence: CASCDRLNTEAFF. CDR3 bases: TGTGCCAGCTGCGACAGGTTAAACACTGAAGCTTTCTTT.

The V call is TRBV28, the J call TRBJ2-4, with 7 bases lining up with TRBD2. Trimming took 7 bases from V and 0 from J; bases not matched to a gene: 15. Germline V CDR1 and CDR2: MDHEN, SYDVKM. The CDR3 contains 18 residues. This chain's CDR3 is CASTRRGRQTLAKNIQYF. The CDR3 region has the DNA TGTGCCAGCACCCGGCGGGGGAGGCAAACCTTAGCCAAAAACATTCAGTACTTC.

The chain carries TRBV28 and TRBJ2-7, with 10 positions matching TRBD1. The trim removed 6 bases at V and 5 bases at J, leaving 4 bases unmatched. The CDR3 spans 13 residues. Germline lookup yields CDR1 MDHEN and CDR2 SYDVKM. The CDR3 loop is CASRDRGDNEQYF. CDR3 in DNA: TGTGCCAGCAGGGACAGGGGGGACAACGAGCAGTACTTC.

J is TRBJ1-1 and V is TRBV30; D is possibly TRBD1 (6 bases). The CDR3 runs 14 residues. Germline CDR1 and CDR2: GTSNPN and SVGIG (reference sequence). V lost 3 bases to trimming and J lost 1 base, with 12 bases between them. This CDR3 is CAWSERTENTEAFF. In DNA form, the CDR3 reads TGTGCCTGGAGCGAACGGACAGAGAACACTGAAGCTTTCTTT.

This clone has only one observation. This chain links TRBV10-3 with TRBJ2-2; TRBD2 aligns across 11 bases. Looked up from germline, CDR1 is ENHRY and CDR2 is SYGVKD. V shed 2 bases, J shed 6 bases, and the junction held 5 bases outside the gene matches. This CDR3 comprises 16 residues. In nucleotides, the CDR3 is TGTGCCATCAGTGAGACTAGCGGGAGAGGAGCCGGGGAGCTGTTTTTT. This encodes CAISETSGRGAGELFF.

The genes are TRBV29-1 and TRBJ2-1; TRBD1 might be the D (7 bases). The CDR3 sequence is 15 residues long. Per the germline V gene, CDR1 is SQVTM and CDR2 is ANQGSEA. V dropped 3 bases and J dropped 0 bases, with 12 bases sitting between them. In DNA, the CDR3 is TGCAGCGTTGAGGAGGGGGCGAGCTCCTACAATGAGCAGTTCTTC. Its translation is CSVEEGASSYNEQFF.